This is a list of T cell receptor beta chains from one sample in a study of CD8 T cells in Susac syndrome. TCRdb reprocessed the immunoSEQ multiplex PCR reads via MiXCR and lists one record per CDR3 protein. The sample includes hundreds of thousands of distinct CDR3 sequences, about 88% seen only once; the top ten take 0.18%. The source material was CD8+ T cells from PBMCs. These receptors were obtained from a human donor with multiple sclerosis. Both conserved end residues are part of each CDR3. D genes are given only for firm matches. Expanded clones are given a class, and other clones once, few, many or no size at all.

J: TRBJ2-5
V: TRBV4-2
size: -
D: TRBD2
DNA: TGTGCCAGCAGCCCGTCAGACGGGGGGGCATCAGAGACCCAGTACTTC
CDR3: CASSPSDGGASETQYF

J: TRBJ2-3
V: TRBV28
size: -
D: -
DNA: TGTGCCAGCAGTTTATCCCAGGGGACAGATACGCAGTATTTT
CDR3: CASSLSQGTDTQYF

J: TRBJ2-1
V: TRBV7-2
size: -
D: -
DNA: TGTGCCAGCAGCTTAGTTGGGACCACCTACAATGAGCAGTTCTTC
CDR3: CASSLVGTTYNEQFF

J: TRBJ2-7
V: TRBV6-1
size: -
D: TRBD2
DNA: TGTGCCAGCAGTTCCCCGGGAGGAGGCTACGAGCAGTACTTC
CDR3: CASSSPGGGYEQYF

J: TRBJ1-5
V: TRBV6-5
size: -
D: TRBD1
DNA: TGTGCCAGCAGTTACCACCTCCGGACAGGGAAGAATAGCAATCAGCCCCAGCATTTT
CDR3: CASSYHLRTGKNSNQPQHF

J: TRBJ2-1
V: TRBV14
size: -
D: TRBD2
DNA: TGTGCCAGCCAGCGGGAGTCCTACAATGAGCAGTTCTTC
CDR3: CASQRESYNEQFF

J: TRBJ1-2
V: TRBV6-2/TRBV6-3
size: -
D: -
DNA: TGTGCCGGGCGAGTAGGGAGAAACTATGGCTACACCTTC
CDR3: CAGRVGRNYGYTF

J: TRBJ2-1
V: TRBV7-2
size: -
D: -
DNA: TGTGCCAGCAGCTTATTAACCGTCTACAATGAGCAGTTCTTC
CDR3: CASSLLTVYNEQFF

J: TRBJ1-1
V: TRBV7-8
size: -
D: -
DNA: TGTGCCAGCAGCTTAGCCCCTGCTGGGATGAACACTGAAGCTTTCTTT
CDR3: CASSLAPAGMNTEAFF

J: TRBJ1-1
V: TRBV24-1
size: -
D: -
DNA: TGTGCCACCAGCGGGCGGGACACTGAAGCTTTCTTT
CDR3: CATSGRDTEAFF

J: TRBJ2-5
V: TRBV6-5
size: -
D: -
DNA: TGTGCCAGCAGTTTAACCCAGGAAGGCTCCGGGAAGACCCAGTACTTC
CDR3: CASSLTQEGSGKTQYF

J: TRBJ2-7
V: TRBV27
size: -
D: -
DNA: TGTGCCAGCAGTTTGCCAGGGCTGGATGAGCAGTACTTC
CDR3: CASSLPGLDEQYF

J: TRBJ2-1
V: TRBV12-3/TRBV12-4
size: -
D: TRBD2
DNA: TGTGCCAGCACCCTAGCTAGCGGGGACAATGAGCAGTTCTTC
CDR3: CASTLASGDNEQFF

J: TRBJ1-2
V: TRBV30
size: -
D: TRBD1
DNA: TGTGCCTGGAGTGAACGGACAGGGGCCTATGGCTACACCTTC
CDR3: CAWSERTGAYGYTF

J: TRBJ2-7
V: TRBV9
size: -
D: -
DNA: TGTGCCAGCAGCGTAGGGTATAGCTCCTACGAGCAGTACTTC
CDR3: CASSVGYSSYEQYF

J: TRBJ2-5
V: TRBV5-1
size: -
D: TRBD1
DNA: TGCGCCAGCAGCCGACGGGACAGGGGTCAAGAGACCCAGTACTTC
CDR3: CASSRRDRGQETQYF

J: TRBJ1-6
V: TRBV28
size: -
D: -
DNA: TGTGCCAGCAGTTTAGGAGTAGAGGGTCTCCCTAATTCACCCCTCCACTTT
CDR3: CASSLGVEGLPNSPLHF

J: TRBJ2-1
V: TRBV25-1
size: -
D: TRBD2
DNA: TGTGCCAGCAGTGGATCTAGCGGACACAATGAGCAGTTCTTC
CDR3: CASSGSSGHNEQFF

J: TRBJ2-7
V: TRBV12-3/TRBV12-4
size: once
D: -
DNA: TGTGCCAGCAGTTCGTTCAGGGATTACGAGCAGTACTTC
CDR3: CASSSFRDYEQYF

J: TRBJ1-3
V: TRBV24-1
size: -
D: -
DNA: TGTGCCACCGCCGCGGAAGACTCTGGAAACACCATATATTTT
CDR3: CATAAEDSGNTIYF

J: TRBJ2-7
V: TRBV4-1
size: -
D: TRBD1
DNA: TGCGCCAGCAGCCAGTCCGGGACAGGCTTTTCCTACGAGCAGTACTTC
CDR3: CASSQSGTGFSYEQYF

J: TRBJ2-6
V: TRBV11-2
size: -
D: -
DNA: TGTGCCAGCAGCTTATACCGCTCTGGGGCCAACGTCCTGACTTTC
CDR3: CASSLYRSGANVLTF

J: TRBJ2-5
V: TRBV27
size: -
D: TRBD2
DNA: TGTGCCAGCAGTTTATTAGGCCTAGCGGGTGAGACCCAGTACTTC
CDR3: CASSLLGLAGETQYF

J: TRBJ2-5
V: TRBV7-7
size: -
D: TRBD2
DNA: TGTGCTAGCAGCCCCGACGACTTCCCCCAGCGGGGGGCAGAGACCCAGTACTTC
CDR3: CASSPDDFPQRGAETQYF

J: TRBJ1-1
V: TRBV25-1
size: -
D: -
DNA: TGTGCCAGCAGTGAATCAAGAGAGATGAACACTGAAGCTTTCTTT
CDR3: CASSESREMNTEAFF

J: TRBJ1-1
V: TRBV21-1
size: -
D: -
DNA: TGTGCCAGCCTCCCGGGACAGGGGAACCGGACCACTGAAGCTTTCTTT
CDR3: CASLPGQGNRTTEAFF

J: TRBJ2-1
V: TRBV24-1
size: -
D: TRBD2
DNA: TGTGCCACTTGCGCCTCTCGACGAGCGGATCGGGAGGGCCGAACTTACAATGAGCAGTTCTTC
CDR3: CATCASRRADREGRTYNEQFF

J: TRBJ1-5
V: TRBV7-2
size: -
D: TRBD1
DNA: TGTGCCAGCAGCACCCACGGGACAGATAGCAATCAGCCCCAGCATTTT
CDR3: CASSTHGTDSNQPQHF

J: TRBJ2-3
V: TRBV4-3
size: -
D: -
DNA: TGCGCCAGCAGCCAATCCCGTGGGGGCCTCACAGATACGCAGTATTTT
CDR3: CASSQSRGGLTDTQYF

J: TRBJ2-1
V: TRBV9
size: -
D: -
DNA: TGTGCCAGCAGCCTGGTTGGCGGGGAGCAGTTCTTC
CDR3: CASSLVGGEQFF

J: TRBJ2-7
V: TRBV20-1
size: once
D: TRBD2
DNA: TGCAGTGCTAGTCGTTTCCAGCGGGAGGGCCACGAGCAGTACTTC
CDR3: CSASRFQREGHEQYF

J: TRBJ2-1
V: TRBV30
size: -
D: -
DNA: TGTGCCTGGAGTTCATCCTACAATGAGCAGTTCTTC
CDR3: CAWSSSYNEQFF

J: TRBJ2-7
V: TRBV19
size: -
D: -
DNA: TGTGCCAGTACCATATCTATGGGACTCCCCTACGAGCAGTACTTC
CDR3: CASTISMGLPYEQYF

J: TRBJ2-2
V: TRBV6-5
size: -
D: -
DNA: TGTGCCAGCAGCTGGGGGGAGAACACCGGGGAGCTGTTTTTT
CDR3: CASSWGENTGELFF

J: TRBJ2-7
V: TRBV2
size: -
D: TRBD1
DNA: TGTGCCAGCAGTGCGGACTGGACAGGCGACTCCTACGAGCAGTACTTC
CDR3: CASSADWTGDSYEQYF

J: TRBJ2-5
V: TRBV28
size: -
D: -
DNA: TGTGCCAGCGGAGGACTGGACCTAGAAGAGACCCAGTACTTC
CDR3: CASGGLDLEETQYF

J: TRBJ1-4
V: TRBV6-5
size: -
D: -
DNA: TGTGCCAGCAGCCCCTGGGAGGGGATGCAACTGTTTTTT
CDR3: CASSPWEGMQLFF

J: TRBJ1-3
V: TRBV28
size: -
D: -
DNA: TGTGCCAGCAGCCCTACAGGGATCGCTGGAAACACCATATATTTT
CDR3: CASSPTGIAGNTIYF

J: TRBJ2-7
V: TRBV4-1
size: -
D: -
DNA: TGCGCCAGCAGCCAGGGGGACGGTTCCCCCTACGAGCAGTACTTC
CDR3: CASSQGDGSPYEQYF

J: TRBJ2-1
V: TRBV4-3
size: -
D: -
DNA: TGCGCCAGCAGCCAAGACCGCGTGTATGAGCAGTTCTTC
CDR3: CASSQDRVYEQFF

J: TRBJ2-1
V: TRBV7-2
size: -
D: -
DNA: TGTGCCAGCAGCCCCCCGCGCGTCGCGTCCCCTACTTACAATGAGCAGTTCTTC
CDR3: CASSPPRVASPTYNEQFF